Each of the 30 T cell receptor beta chains below was sequenced from the same sample in a study of cytomegalovirus exposure and HLA in healthy donors. The study ran its PCR with 60 Vbeta and 13 Jbeta primers. Profiled with immunoSEQ multiplex PCR; TCRdb holds only in-frame clones, not every one. The table shows approximately 110,000 clones, with 77% occurring only once. Source material: PBMCs. Source of these receptors: a human donor in good health.

V and J are TRBV4-1 and TRBJ1-2, with TRBD1 identical over 7 bases. In germline, CDR1 is MGHRA, CDR2 YSYEKL. CDR3 length: 15 amino acids. J lost 5 bases, V lost 1 base, and 7 bases had no gene match. The CDR3 loop reads CASSQGTGVRYGYTF. CDR3 coding DNA: TGCGCCAGCAGCCAAGGAACAGGGGTACGGTATGGCTACACCTTC.

V usage is TRBV4-1 and J usage is TRBJ1-1, with unresolved D. The length of the CDR3 is 16 residues. Trimming cost V 0 bases and J 11 bases, with 22 bases left between them. Germline V gives CDR1 MGHRA, CDR2 YSYEKL. CDR3 in DNA: TGCGCCAGCAGCCAAGATCGGGCGGGCGGAAGTAGGGAGGCTTTCTTT. Protein sequence: CASSQDRAGGSREAFF.

The table lists this clone with a count of one. The chain links TRBV30 to TRBJ2-2, with a weak D call TRBD1 (8 bases). This CDR3 has 14 residues. V dropped 2 bases and J dropped 5 bases, with 12 bases sitting between them. CDR1 is GTSNPN and CDR2 is SVGIG in the germline V gene (reference sequence). The CDR3 is CAWSKQGGTGELFF. The CDR3 nucleotides are TGTGCCTGGAGTAAACAGGGGGGGACCGGGGAGCTGTTTTTT.

This clone appeared a single time. The chain combines TRBV7-9 with TRBJ2-7; D is unclear. Germline V gene data show CDR1 as SEHNR and CDR2 as FQNEAQ (reference sequence). This CDR3 spans 14 amino acids. Trimming took 1 base from V and 6 from J, leaving 13 bases between them. In DNA form, the CDR3 reads TGTGCCAGCAGCTTAGAACCGCCTATTTCCGAGCAGTACTTC. Translated: CASSLEPPISEQYF.

V gene TRBV6-1 combines with J gene TRBJ2-7, with a possible D match to TRBD2 (5 bases). The CDR3 length is 16 residues. CDR1 is MNHNS and CDR2 is SASEGT in the germline V gene. V lost 3 bases to trimming and J lost 2 bases, with 17 bases between them. CDR3 region: CASSDPAGVRAYEQYF. CDR3 coding DNA: TGTGCCAGCAGTGACCCGGCCGGGGTGAGGGCCTACGAGCAGTACTTC.

The sample holds one count of this clone. The chain uses TRBV28 and TRBJ2-3; 10 nucleotides match TRBD2. After removal of 6 bases from V and 4 bases from J, the junction contained 7 bases not matched to a gene. Germline CDR1 is MDHEN and CDR2 is SYDVKM. The CDR3 is 15 amino acids. The CDR3 sequence is CASRPGTSDADTQYF. The CDR3 DNA reads as TGTGCCAGCAGACCCGGGACTAGCGATGCAGATACGCAGTATTTT.

V usage is TRBV5-1 and J usage is TRBJ2-2; D is uncertain. CDR3 length: 16 amino acids. Looked up from germline, CDR1 is SGHRS and CDR2 is YFSETQ. Trimming removed 2 bases at V and 3 bases at J, with 14 bases between. CDR3 region: CASSFFGDRDTGELFF. In DNA, the CDR3 is TGCGCCAGCAGCTTTTTCGGTGACCGGGACACCGGGGAGCTGTTTTTT.

Turning to this clone: One end of the junction does not line up with germline, which may come from a read error. The V gene is TRBV6-6, the J gene TRBJ1-3, with 7 bases identical to TRBD1. The CDR3 is 14 residues long. Germline CDR1 is MNHNY and CDR2 is SVGAGI (reference sequence). Here the CDR3 DNA reads TGTACCAGCAGTTCAGACAGGGTTGGAAACACCATATATTTT. Its protein product is CTSSSDRVGNTIYF.

V and J are TRBV28 and TRBJ2-5; 10 bases align to TRBD1. Germline V CDR1 and CDR2: MDHEN, SYDVKM. The V segment lost 4 bases and the J segment 5 bases; nucleotides outside the gene matches: 7. The CDR3 is 15 residues long. CDR3 bases: TGTGCCAGCAGTTCTCCGACAGGGGGCGGTGAGACCCAGTACTTC. This encodes CASSSPTGGGETQYF.

This chain connects TRBV5-1 to TRBJ1-4, with TRBD1 identical over 9 bases. The germline CDR1 and CDR2 sequences are SGHRS and YFSETQ. This CDR3 contains 15 residues. The trim removed 0 bases at V and 6 bases at J, leaving 3 bases unmatched. CDR3 DNA: TGCGCCAGCAGCTTGGGACAGGGGGTGGATGAAAAACTGTTTTTT. This codes for CASSLGQGVDEKLFF.

V is TRBV27 and J is TRBJ1-3, with a possible D match to TRBD1 (6 bases). Trimming cost V 2 bases and J 2 bases, with 10 bases left between them. Germline V gives CDR1 MNHEY, CDR2 SMNVEV (reference sequence). This CDR3 has 15 residues. The CDR3 bases are TGTGCCAGCAGTTTAGGGGCAGGGGCTGGAAACACCATATATTTT. Protein sequence: CASSLGAGAGNTIYF.

The chain combines TRBV15 with TRBJ1-3; D is unresolved. V lost 3 bases to trimming and J lost 4 bases, with 10 bases between them. CDR3 length equals 14 residues. Germline values: CDR1 LNHNV, CDR2 YYDKDF (reference sequence). As DNA, the CDR3 is TGTGCCACCAGCAGGAGCCTAGACGGAAACACCATATATTTT. It codes for CATSRSLDGNTIYF.

J is TRBJ1-5 and V is TRBV25-1; maybe TRBD1 (5 bases). V shed 5 bases and J shed 2 bases, with 13 bases lying between them. The germline V gene encodes CDR1 MGHDK and CDR2 SYGVNS. The CDR3 runs to 15 residues. In DNA form, the CDR3 reads TGTGCCAGCAGTTCACTCAGGGAGGGCAATCAGCCCCAGCATTTT. Residues: CASSSLREGNQPQHF.

In DNA, the CDR3 is TGTGCCACCAGCAAACGGACAGGGGGGAGGGCAGATACGCAGTATTTT. Translated, it gives CATSKRTGGRADTQYF. This chain connects TRBV15 to TRBJ2-3; the match to TRBD1 covers 10 bases. Germline assignment: CDR1 LNHNV and CDR2 YYDKDF (reference sequence). This CDR3 is built from 16 residues. J gave up 4 bases and V 4 bases, and 8 bases lay outside the gene matches.

This chain uses TRBV6-5 with TRBJ2-7, with TRBD1 identical over 7 bases. Germline-derived CDR1 and CDR2 are MNHEY and SVGAGI. With V trimmed by 0 bases and J by 0 bases, 5 bases remained unmatched. This CDR3 region has 16 residues. CDR3 amino acids: CASSYSSGQSSYEQYF. The CDR3 DNA follows: TGTGCCAGCAGTTACTCGTCGGGACAGAGCTCCTACGAGCAGTACTTC.

This clone was recorded once. The chain couples TRBV19 to TRBJ1-5; 11 positions agree with TRBD1. The CDR3 length is 15 residues. V dropped 8 bases and J dropped 7; count of bases not matched to a gene: 10. Germline-derived CDR1 and CDR2 are LNHDA and SQIVND (reference sequence). In DNA form, the CDR3 reads TGTGCCAGTTACTATACCGGGACAGGGGGGCAGCCCCAGCATTTT. This sequence encodes CASYYTGTGGQPQHF.

Here the CDR3 DNA reads TGCGCCAGCAGCTTTTACGGTCCCACAGATACGCAGTATTTT. This codes for CASSFYGPTDTQYF. The chain uses TRBV5-1 and TRBJ2-3; D not certain. Between the trimmed V and J ends, which lost 2 bases and 2 bases, there was a span of 9 bases. The CDR3 spans 14 residues. Germline lookup yields CDR1 SGHRS and CDR2 YFSETQ.

This clone was picked up a small number of times. The chain has TRBV5-1 and TRBJ2-1; 7 nucleotides align to TRBD2. The CDR3 runs to 15 residues. Germline V gene lookup returns CDR1 SGHRS and CDR2 YFSETQ. The trim removed 0 bases at V and 6 bases at J, leaving 6 bases unmatched. CDR3 coding DNA: TGCGCCAGCAGCTTGGTGGGTGGGAGGGCCAATGAGCAGTTCTTC. It codes for CASSLVGGRANEQFF.

This clone was seen only a few times. CDR3 coding DNA: TGTGCCAGCAGCGTAGCTTCAGTGCGGGACGGTGGCTACACCTTC. Residues: CASSVASVRDGGYTF. V usage is TRBV9 and J usage is TRBJ1-2; TRBD1 might be the D (5 bases). The length of the CDR3 is 15 residues. Deletions cut 0 bases from V and 7 bases from J, with 16 bases between. Looked up from germline, CDR1 is SGDLS and CDR2 is YYNGEE.

The chain employs TRBV9 and TRBJ2-5; TRBD1 is a possible D gene (5 bases). The CDR3 totals 14 residues. V lost 2 bases to trimming and J lost 0 bases, with 8 bases between them. Per the germline V gene, CDR1 is SGDLS and CDR2 is YYNGEE. The CDR3 loop is CASSVPGNQETQYF. CDR3 coding DNA: TGTGCCAGCAGCGTTCCAGGGAACCAAGAGACCCAGTACTTC.

V usage is TRBV30 and J usage is TRBJ2-7, with TRBD2 identical over 14 bases. Germline lookup yields CDR1 GTSNPN and CDR2 SVGIG (reference sequence). V trimming: 0 bases; J trimming: 2 bases; junction bases outside the gene matches: 9. The CDR3 consists of 18 residues. The CDR3 nucleotides are TGTGCCTGGAGTGTTATTGGGACTAGCGGGAGTAAAGCCTACGAGCAGTACTTC. Protein: CAWSVIGTSGSKAYEQYF.

The CDR3 is CASSFFRETEAFF. In nucleotides, the CDR3 is TGTGCCAGCAGCTTTTTTCGAGAAACTGAAGCTTTCTTT. The rearrangement links TRBV7-8 to TRBJ1-1; no firm D call. The CDR3 has 13 amino acids. CDR1 is SGHVS and CDR2 is FQNEAQ in the germline V gene. Trimming stripped 3 bases from V and 5 bases from J, with 10 bases between.

The rearrangement uses TRBV7-9 and TRBJ2-7; the D is unclear. The CDR3 sequence is 19 residues long. CDR1 and CDR2 (germline): SEHNR, FQNEAQ (reference sequence). V dropped 6 bases and J dropped 0 bases, with 27 bases sitting between them. The CDR3 DNA sequence: TGTGCCAGCAGGTTTGAGTTATCAGGCCCCGATGGAAGCTCCTACGAGCAGTACTTC. Protein: CASRFELSGPDGSSYEQYF.

V gene TRBV4-1 combines with J gene TRBJ1-1; D is unclear. The germline gives CDR1 MGHRA, CDR2 YSYEKL. V lost 2 bases and J lost 0, with 7 bases in between. This CDR3 is 14 amino acids long. CDR3 loop: CASSQSRLNTEAFF. The CDR3 nucleotides read TGCGCCAGCAGCCAAAGCCGGTTGAACACTGAAGCTTTCTTT.

The chain links TRBV5-1 to TRBJ2-3, with 10 bases identical to TRBD1. This CDR3 has 15 amino acids. Germline assignment: CDR1 SGHRS and CDR2 YFSETQ. V lost 4 bases and J lost 4; bases outside the gene matches: 6. In nucleotides, the CDR3 is TGCGCCAGCAGCCCCGGACAGGGGGTAGCAGATACGCAGTATTTT. This gives the protein CASSPGQGVADTQYF.

The rearrangement uses TRBV5-6 and TRBJ2-1; 7 bases align to TRBD2. The CDR3 extends over 13 amino acids. The J segment lost 15 bases and the V segment lost 3 bases, leaving 12 bases of the junction unmatched. CDR1 and CDR2 from the germline V gene are SGHDT and YYEEEE. The CDR3 spells CASSYLEDGGRFF. CDR3 coding DNA: TGTGCCAGCAGCTACCTGGAGGACGGGGGGAGGTTCTTC.

The rearrangement joins TRBV5-4 to TRBJ2-1; TRBD2 matches 8 bases. Per the germline V gene, CDR1 is SGHNT and CDR2 is YYREEE (reference sequence). The CDR3 contains 16 residues. V shed 0 bases and J 0 bases; nucleotides not matched to a gene: 2. CDR3 protein: CASSLGLASSYNEQFF. The CDR3 nucleotides read TGTGCCAGCAGCTTGGGACTAGCGAGCTCCTACAATGAGCAGTTCTTC.

V gene TRBV6-5 combines with J gene TRBJ2-2; D call uncertain. Trimming left V 3 bases short and J 5 bases short, with 13 bases between. Germline lookup yields CDR1 MNHEY and CDR2 SVGAGI. The CDR3 is made up of 15 amino acids. The CDR3 DNA reads as TGTGCCAGCAGTTATCCCCCATACGGGACCGGGGAGCTGTTTTTT. It codes for CASSYPPYGTGELFF.

J is TRBJ1-3 and V is TRBV11-3; weak D call: TRBD1 (5 bases). The V end lost 5 bases, the J end lost 2 bases, and 16 bases lay between the germline ends. Germline loops: CDR1 SGHNT, CDR2 YENEEA. This CDR3 is built from 16 residues. CDR3 amino acids: CASSLDWQGTGNTIYF. CDR3 nucleotides: TGTGCCAGCAGCCTCGACTGGCAGGGTACTGGAAACACCATATATTTT. The full variable domain, in which reference TRBV11-3 and TRBJ1-3 provide the parts outside the CDR3, is EAGVVQSPRYKIIEKKQPVAFWCNPISGHNTLYWYLQNLGQGPELLIRYENEEAVDDSQLPKDRFSAERLKGVDSTLKIQPAELGDSAVYLCASSLDWQGTGNTIYFGEGSWLTVV.

This chain uses TRBV19 with TRBJ1-5, with unresolved D. Trimming pared 5 bases from V and 0 bases from J, leaving 5 bases between. CDR1 LNHDA and CDR2 SQIVND come from the germline V gene (reference sequence). The CDR3 loop spans 13 amino acids. The CDR3 region has the DNA TGTGCCAGTAGTCTTAGTAGCAATCAGCCCCAGCATTTT. Its protein product is CASSLSSNQPQHF.